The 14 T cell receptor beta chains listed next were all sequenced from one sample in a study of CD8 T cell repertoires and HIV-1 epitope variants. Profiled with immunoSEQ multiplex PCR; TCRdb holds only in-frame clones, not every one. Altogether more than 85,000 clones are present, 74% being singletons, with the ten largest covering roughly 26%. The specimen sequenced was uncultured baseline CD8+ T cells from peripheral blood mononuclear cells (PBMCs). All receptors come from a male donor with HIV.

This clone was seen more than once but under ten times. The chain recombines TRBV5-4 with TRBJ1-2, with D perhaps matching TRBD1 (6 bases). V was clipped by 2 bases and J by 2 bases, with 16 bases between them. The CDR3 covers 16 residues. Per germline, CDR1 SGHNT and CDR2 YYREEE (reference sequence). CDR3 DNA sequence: TGTGCCAGCAGCTTACTTTCCCCGACAGGAAACTATGGCTACACCTTC. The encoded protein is CASSLLSPTGNYGYTF. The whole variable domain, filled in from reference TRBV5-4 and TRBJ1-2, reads ETGVTQSPTHLIKTRGQQVTLRCSSQSGHNTVSWYQQALGQGPQFIFQYYREEENGRGNFPPRFSGLQFPNYSSELNVNALELDDSALYLCASSLLSPTGNYGYTFGSGTRLTVV.

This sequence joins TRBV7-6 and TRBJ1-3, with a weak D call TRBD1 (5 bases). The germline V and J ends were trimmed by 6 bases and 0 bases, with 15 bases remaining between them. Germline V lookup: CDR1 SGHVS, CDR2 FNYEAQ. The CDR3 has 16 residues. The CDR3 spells CASSQTRGSSGNTIYF. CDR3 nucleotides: TGTGCCAGCAGTCAAACCCGGGGCAGCTCTGGAAACACCATATATTTT. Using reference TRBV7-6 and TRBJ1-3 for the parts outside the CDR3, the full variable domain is GAGVSQSPRYKVTKRGQDVALRCDPISGHVSLYWYRQALGQGPEFLTYFNYEAQQDKSGLPNDRFSAERPEGSISTLTIQRTEQRDSAMYRCASSQTRGSSGNTIYFGEGSWLTVV.

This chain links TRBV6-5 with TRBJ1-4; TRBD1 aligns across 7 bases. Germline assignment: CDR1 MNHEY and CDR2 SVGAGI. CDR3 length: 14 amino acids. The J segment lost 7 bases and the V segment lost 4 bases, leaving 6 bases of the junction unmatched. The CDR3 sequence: CASSSQGGSEKLFF. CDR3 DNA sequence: TGTGCCAGCAGTTCCCAGGGGGGTAGTGAAAAACTGTTTTTT.

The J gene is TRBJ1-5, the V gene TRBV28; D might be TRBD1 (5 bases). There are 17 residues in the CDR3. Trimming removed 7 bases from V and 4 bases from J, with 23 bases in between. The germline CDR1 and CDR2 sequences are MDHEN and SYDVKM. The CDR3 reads CASIDRPGTVQNQPQHF. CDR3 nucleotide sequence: TGTGCCAGCATCGACCGCCCCGGGACGGTTCAAAATCAGCCCCAGCATTTT.

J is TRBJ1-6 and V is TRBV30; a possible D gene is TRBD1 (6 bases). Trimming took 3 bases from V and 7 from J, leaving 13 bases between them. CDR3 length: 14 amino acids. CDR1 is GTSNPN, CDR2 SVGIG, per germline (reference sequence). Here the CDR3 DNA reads TGTGCCTGGAGCCATAACAGGGAAAATTCACCCCTCCACTTT. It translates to CAWSHNRENSPLHF.

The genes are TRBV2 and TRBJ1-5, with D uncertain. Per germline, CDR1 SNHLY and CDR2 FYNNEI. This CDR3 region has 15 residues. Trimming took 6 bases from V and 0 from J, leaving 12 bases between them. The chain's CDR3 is CASRDGKFSNQPQHF. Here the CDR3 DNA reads TGTGCCAGCAGGGACGGAAAGTTTAGCAATCAGCCCCAGCATTTT.

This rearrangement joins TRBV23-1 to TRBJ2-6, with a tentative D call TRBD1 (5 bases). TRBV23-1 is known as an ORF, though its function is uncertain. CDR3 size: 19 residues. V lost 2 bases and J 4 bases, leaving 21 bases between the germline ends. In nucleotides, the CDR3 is TGCGCCAGCAGTCAAATCGCAGGGAAGAGGTACGAAGGGGCCAACGTCCTGACTTTC. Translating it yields CASSQIAGKRYEGANVLTF.

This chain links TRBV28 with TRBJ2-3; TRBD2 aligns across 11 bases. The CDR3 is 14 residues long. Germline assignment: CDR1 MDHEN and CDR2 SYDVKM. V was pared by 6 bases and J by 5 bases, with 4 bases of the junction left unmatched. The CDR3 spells CASSAGLAGDTQYF. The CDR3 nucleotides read TGTGCCAGCAGCGCCGGACTAGCGGGAGATACGCAGTATTTT.

The DNA for the CDR3 is TGTGCCAGCAGCTTAAAGAACCCTATGGCTAGCGGGGGGAACTCCTACGAGCAGTACTTC. This translates into CASSLKNPMASGGNSYEQYF. The V call is TRBV7-8, the J call TRBJ2-7, with TRBD2 matching 11 bases. J was trimmed by 0 bases and V by 2 bases; bases with no gene match: 15. In germline, CDR1 is SGHVS, CDR2 FQNEAQ. CDR3 length equals 20 residues.

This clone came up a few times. CDR3 loop: CASSPGGGQPQHF. CDR3 DNA sequence: TGTGCCAGCAGCCCAGGGGGCGGGCAGCCCCAGCATTTT. The chain employs TRBV2 and TRBJ1-5, with 8 bases that match TRBD1. Germline trimming cut 6 bases from V and 7 bases from J; bases unmatched to any gene: 5. Germline CDR1 reads SNHLY; CDR2 reads FYNNEI. This CDR3 is 13 amino acids long.

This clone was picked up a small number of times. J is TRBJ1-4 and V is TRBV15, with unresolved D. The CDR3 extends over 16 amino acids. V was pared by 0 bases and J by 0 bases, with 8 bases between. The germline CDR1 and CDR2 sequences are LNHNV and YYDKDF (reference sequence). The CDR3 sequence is CATSRDSVATNEKLFF. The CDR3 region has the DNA TGTGCCACCAGCAGAGACTCGGTAGCAACTAATGAAAAACTGTTTTTT.

CDR3 region: CASSKGEETQYF. Here the CDR3 DNA reads TGTGCCAGTAGTAAGGGGGAAGAGACCCAGTACTTC. The rearrangement joins TRBV19 to TRBJ2-5, with a tentative D call TRBD1 (6 bases). V was trimmed by 4 bases and J by 3 bases, leaving 6 bases between them. Germline CDR1 and CDR2: LNHDA and SQIVND (reference sequence). This CDR3 has 12 amino acids.

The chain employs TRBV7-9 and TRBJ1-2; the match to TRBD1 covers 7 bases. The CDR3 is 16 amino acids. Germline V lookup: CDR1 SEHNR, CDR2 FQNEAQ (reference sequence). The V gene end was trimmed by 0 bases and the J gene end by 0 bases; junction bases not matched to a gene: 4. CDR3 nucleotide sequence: TGTGCCAGCAGCTTAGCCACAGGGGTCGCTAACTATGGCTACACCTTC. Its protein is CASSLATGVANYGYTF. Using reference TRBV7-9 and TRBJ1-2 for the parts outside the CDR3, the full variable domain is DTGVSQNPRHKITKRGQNVTFRCDPISEHNRLYWYRQTLGQGPEFLTYFQNEAQLEKSRLLSDRFSAERPKGSFSTLEIQRTEQGDSAMYLCASSLATGVANYGYTFGSGTRLTVV.

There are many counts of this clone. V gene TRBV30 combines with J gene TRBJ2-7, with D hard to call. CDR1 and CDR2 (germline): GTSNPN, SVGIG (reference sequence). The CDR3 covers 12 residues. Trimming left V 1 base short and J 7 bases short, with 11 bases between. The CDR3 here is CAWSAPPREQYF. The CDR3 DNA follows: TGTGCCTGGAGTGCACCCCCTAGGGAGCAGTACTTC.